This section outlines one TCR beta chain sequence together with its context. There are 14 residues in the CDR3. Trimming left V 2 bases short and J 6 bases short, with 13 bases between. Germline V lookup: CDR1 SEHNR, CDR2 FQNEAQ (reference sequence). The sample comes from a study of blood T cell repertoires in COVID-19. Method: immunoSEQ multiplex PCR; TCRdb's copy keeps in-frame clones and lacks some. The repertoire holds 450,000 to 500,000 clones, with around 90% as singletons. This receptor was taken from a woman aged 18-35 years who had recovered from COVID-19. The sequencing input was PBMCs or T cells enriched from blood (not recorded which). The V and J genes are TRBV7-9 and TRBJ1-2; a possible D gene is TRBD1 (6 bases). The CDR3 nucleotides are TGTGCCAGCAGCTTACCGCCAGGGGATCATGGCTACACCTTC. Protein sequence: CASSLPPGDHGYTF.